This T cell receptor beta chain emerged from a study of human T cells and chemical hapten exposure. Time point of the sample: patch test 1, 2 weeks after DPC sensitization. Treatment defined: therapeutic diphenylcyclopropenone sensitization with weekly scalp DPC. Patients had alopecia, were aged 18 to 70, and were not pregnant. This clonotype was observed at least ten times. The CDR3 is 14 residues long. V lost 2 bases, J lost 7 bases, and 11 bases lay in between. Per the germline V gene, CDR1 is KGHDR and CDR2 is SFDVKD. In the source study's methods: There were a median of around 97,000 TCRs per sample, with a range from 23,224 to 690,600. MiXCR was run by TCRdb on the RACE reads, yielding one entry per CDR3 protein. These V and J calls originate from TCRdb's pipeline instead of the authors' own analysis. The sample lists 95,000 to 150,000 distinct CDR3 sequences, approximately 13% seen once, with about 0.85% in the top ten.

This clonotype was obtained from a man between 18 and 35 years old with alopecia areata. Some clones in this sample may be carry-over from other donors' samples. The source material was whole blood, sampled in connection with sensitization to the hapten diphenylcyclopropenone (DPC). V is TRBV24-1 and J is TRBJ2-1; D possibly matches TRBD1 or TRBD2 (5 bases each). CDR3 region: CATSDSGTRNEQFF. Here the CDR3 DNA reads TGTGCCACCAGTGATTCGGGGACGCGAAATGAGCAGTTCTTC.